This entry is about one T cell receptor (beta chain). The antigen is unknown. This sample is drawn from a study of T cell responses to AZD1222 COVID-19 vaccine. Background on the study: Samples with a second dose at about 4 or about 12 weeks were pooled together. Findings and limits, study-wide: Nearly half of spike-specific TCRs reportedly go after variant regions that carry no mutations. Spike-specific TCR depth and breadth grew after two AZD1222 doses.

CDR3 length: 14 residues. Per germline, CDR1 SGDLS and CDR2 YYNGEE. V was shortened by 0 bases and J by 3 bases, with 10 bases between the two germline ends. Using immunoSEQ multiplex PCR, the repertoire was profiled, and TCRdb retains in-frame clones only, with some absent. Counted here are tens of thousands of clones, roughly nine tenths occurring once; the ten biggest clones make up 17%. The chain recombines TRBV9 with TRBJ2-7; no clear D gene. The source was peripheral blood, collected on day 0 of AZD1222 vaccination. The receptor's source is an adult in good health. The CDR3 reads CASSVDEFFYEQYF. CDR3 nucleotide sequence: TGTGCCAGCAGCGTAGATGAGTTTTTCTACGAGCAGTACTTC. Full variable domain (outside the CDR3, taken from reference TRBV9 and TRBJ2-7): DSGVTQTPKHLITATGQRVTLRCSPRSGDLSVYWYQQSLDQGLQFLIQYYNGEERAKGNILERFSAQQFPDLHSELNLSSLELGDSALYFCASSVDEFFYEQYFGPGTRLTVT.